This T cell receptor beta chain was obtained from a study of siplizumab effects on memory and regulatory T cells. The CDR3 is made up of 19 amino acids. The study assayed 100,000 or so TCR templates per sample. The assay was immunoSEQ multiplex PCR, and TCRdb's table has in-frame clones only and misses some. The sample carries approximately 92,000 clones, over 90% recorded once. This sequence joins TRBV12-2 and TRBJ2-7; the D segment call TRBD2 is taken from the table without a DNA check. TRBV12-2 is assigned pseudogene status. The TCR comes from a human donor in good health. Sequences were obtained from non-Treg CD4+ T cells sorted from blood. The CDR3 loop reads CASRLAFGDFRGTGGEQYF. CDR3 in DNA: TGTGCAAGTCGCTTAGCATTTGGGGACTTTCGAGGGACTGGGGGTGAGCAGTACTTC.